This TCR beta chain stems from a study of T-cell memory formation after mild COVID-19. The CDR3 runs 16 residues. Germline assignment: CDR1 SEHNR and CDR2 FQNEAQ (reference sequence). V shed 1 base and J shed 3 bases, with 14 bases lying between them. This clonotype showed up just a few times. Its antigen remains unknown. The authors produced TCR alpha and TCR beta cDNA libraries with sample barcodes and UMIs by 5'RACE using constant-segment primers. TCRdb re-called the 5' RACE reads with MiXCR, one entry per CDR3 protein. The table lists more than 250,000 distinct CDR3 sequences, around 15% of them singletons. Study-wide points: The pre-infection memory compartment contained some responding clones, suggesting cross-reactive memory joined.

The sample was PBMCs or a T cell subset sorted from them (not recorded which). The source is a man between 18 and 29 years old who had mild COVID-19 (a few samples of this study predate the infection). Cell type and time point are not known. V and J are TRBV7-9 and TRBJ2-3, with unresolved D. The CDR3 nucleotides are TGTGCCAGCAGCTTAGTATTCGTTGGTTGGACAGATACGCAGTATTTT. It codes for CASSLVFVGWTDTQYF.